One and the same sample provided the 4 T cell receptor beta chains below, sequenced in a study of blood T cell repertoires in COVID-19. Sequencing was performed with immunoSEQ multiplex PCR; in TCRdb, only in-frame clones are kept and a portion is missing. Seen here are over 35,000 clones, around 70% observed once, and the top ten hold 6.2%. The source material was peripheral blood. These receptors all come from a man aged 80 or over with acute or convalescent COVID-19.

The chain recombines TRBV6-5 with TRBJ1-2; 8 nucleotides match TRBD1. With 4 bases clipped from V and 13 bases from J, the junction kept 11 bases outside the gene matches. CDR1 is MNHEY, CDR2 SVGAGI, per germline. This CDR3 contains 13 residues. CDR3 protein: CASSSGQGGRCTF. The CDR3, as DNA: TGTGCCAGCAGTTCAGGACAGGGTGGAAGGTGCACCTTC.

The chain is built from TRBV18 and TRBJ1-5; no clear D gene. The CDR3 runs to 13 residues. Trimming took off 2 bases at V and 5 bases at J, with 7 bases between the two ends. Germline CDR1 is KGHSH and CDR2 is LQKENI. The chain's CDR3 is CASSPSLHQPQHF. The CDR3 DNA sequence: TGTGCCAGCTCACCATCTCTCCATCAGCCCCAGCATTTT.

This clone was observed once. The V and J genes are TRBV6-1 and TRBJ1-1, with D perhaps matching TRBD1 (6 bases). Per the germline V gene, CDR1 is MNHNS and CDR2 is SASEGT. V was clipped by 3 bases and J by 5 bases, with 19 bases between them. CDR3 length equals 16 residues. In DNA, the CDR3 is TGTGCCAGCAGTGACCTAGACAGGACCCGGGGAACTGAAGCTTTCTTT. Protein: CASSDLDRTRGTEAFF.

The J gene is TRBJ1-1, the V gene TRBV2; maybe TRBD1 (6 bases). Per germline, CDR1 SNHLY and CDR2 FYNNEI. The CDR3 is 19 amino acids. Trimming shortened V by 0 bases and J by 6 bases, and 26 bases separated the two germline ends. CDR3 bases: TGTGCCAGCAGTGAAGCGCTTCCGGGTCAGGGGAGCAATTTCGCTGAAGCTTTCTTT. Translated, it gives CASSEALPGQGSNFAEAFF. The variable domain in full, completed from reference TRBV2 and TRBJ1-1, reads EPEVTQTPSHQVTQMGQEVILRCVPISNHLYFYWYRQILGQKVEFLVSFYNNEISEKSEIFDDQFSVERPDGSNFTLKIRSTKLEDSAMYFCASSEALPGQGSNFAEAFFGQGTRLTVV.